This TCR beta chain was captured by sequencing in a study of CD8 T cells in ankylosing spondylitis. Making use of molecular barcodes, quantitative 5'-RACE generated TCR beta libraries. TCRdb itself ran the 5' RACE reads through MiXCR, one entry per CDR3 protein. The table has 700,000 to 1,000,000 distinct CDR3 sequences, 12% seen once; the top ten hold just over 0.5%. Regarding this clonotype: The antigen is undetermined.

In germline, CDR1 is DFQATT, CDR2 SNEGSKA (reference sequence). The CDR3 contains 14 residues. Trimming shortened V by 3 bases and J by 0 bases, and 8 bases separated the two germline ends. General observations from the study: It appeared that ankylosing spondylitis blood was characterized by a TCR beta motif of 8 or 9 highly homologous variants.

This chain links TRBV20-1 with TRBJ2-2; D may match TRBD1 or TRBD2 (6 bases each). The sequencing input was blood, either unsorted or a sorted T cell fraction (not recorded which). The receptor comes from a male donor with ankylosing spondylitis. CDR3 amino acids: CSASGGPNTGELFF. CDR3 bases: TGCAGTGCTAGCGGGGGCCCGAACACCGGGGAGCTGTTTTTT.